The T cell receptor (beta chain) under discussion was sequenced for a study of blood T cell repertoires in COVID-19. As for the study in general: PBMCs, B-cell-depleted T cells, or T cells were the source of the cDNA or gDNA that made up the material.

The germline gives CDR1 MGHRA, CDR2 YSYEKL. The CDR3 is made up of 15 amino acids. The J segment lost 5 bases and the V segment lost 0 bases, leaving 6 bases of the junction unmatched. The study drew participants aged about 18 to 90 years from 24 US areas. Researchers sorted participants into cohorts using their self-reported clinical history. Either two negative PCRs, clearance, or symptom resolution qualified Cohort 3 donors as recovered. This clone was counted between two and nine times. Clones were read by immunoSEQ multiplex PCR, and TCRdb kept only the in-frame ones, dropping some. The sample includes approximately 350,000 clones, about four fifths of them seen just once.

This receptor was taken from a woman aged 45-65 years who had recovered from COVID-19. V usage is TRBV4-1 and J usage is TRBJ1-2; the match to TRBD1 covers 7 bases. Sample: PBMCs or T cells enriched from blood (not recorded which). The CDR3 region is CASSQDFSGQYGYTF. CDR3 in DNA: TGCGCCAGCAGCCAAGACTTCTCGGGACAGTATGGCTACACCTTC.